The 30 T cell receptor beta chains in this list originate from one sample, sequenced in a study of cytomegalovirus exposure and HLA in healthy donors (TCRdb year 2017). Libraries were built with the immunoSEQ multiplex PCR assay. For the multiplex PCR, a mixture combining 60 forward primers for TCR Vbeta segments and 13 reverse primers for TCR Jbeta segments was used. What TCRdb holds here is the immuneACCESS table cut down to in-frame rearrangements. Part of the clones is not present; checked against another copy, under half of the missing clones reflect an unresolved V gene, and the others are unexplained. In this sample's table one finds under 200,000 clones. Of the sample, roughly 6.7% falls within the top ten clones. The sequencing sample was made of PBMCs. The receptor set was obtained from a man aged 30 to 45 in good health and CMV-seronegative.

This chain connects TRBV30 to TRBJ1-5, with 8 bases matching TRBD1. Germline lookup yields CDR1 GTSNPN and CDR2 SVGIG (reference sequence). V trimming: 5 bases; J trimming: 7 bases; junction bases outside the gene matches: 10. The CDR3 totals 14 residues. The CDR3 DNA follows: TGTGCCTGGCAAGTCCAGGGGGCTTCCCAGCCCCAGCATTTT. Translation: CAWQVQGASQPQHF.

The CDR3 spells CSVPSTDTQYF. CDR3 coding DNA: TGCAGTGTTCCTAGCACAGATACGCAGTATTTT. This chain connects TRBV20-1 to TRBJ2-3; D unresolved. The CDR3 extends over 11 amino acids. Germline V gives CDR1 DFQATT, CDR2 SNEGSKA (reference sequence). Trimming took 7 bases from V and 0 from J, leaving 5 bases between them.

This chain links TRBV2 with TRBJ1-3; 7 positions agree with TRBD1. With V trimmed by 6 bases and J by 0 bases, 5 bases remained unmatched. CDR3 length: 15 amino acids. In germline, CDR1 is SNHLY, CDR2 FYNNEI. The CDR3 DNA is TGTGCCAGCAGAGTGGGACAGAACTCTGGAAACACCATATATTTT. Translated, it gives CASRVGQNSGNTIYF. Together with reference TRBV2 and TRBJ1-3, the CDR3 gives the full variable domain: EPEVTQTPSHQVTQMGQEVILRCVPISNHLYFYWYRQILGQKVEFLVSFYNNEISEKSEIFDDQFSVERPDGSNFTLKIRSTKLEDSAMYFCASRVGQNSGNTIYFGEGSWLTVV.

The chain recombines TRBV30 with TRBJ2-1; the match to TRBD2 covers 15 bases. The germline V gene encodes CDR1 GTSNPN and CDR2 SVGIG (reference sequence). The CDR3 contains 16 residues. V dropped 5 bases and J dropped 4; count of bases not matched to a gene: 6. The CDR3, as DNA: TGTGCCTGGGGGGGGACTAGCGGGGGGCCGTACAATGAGCAGTTCTTC. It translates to CAWGGTSGGPYNEQFF.

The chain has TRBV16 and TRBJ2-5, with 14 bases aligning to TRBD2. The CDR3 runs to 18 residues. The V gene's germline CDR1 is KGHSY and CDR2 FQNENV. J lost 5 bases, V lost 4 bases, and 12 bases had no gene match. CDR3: CASSPALGTSGSGETQYF. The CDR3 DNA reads TGTGCCAGCAGCCCCGCGTTGGGGACTAGCGGGAGCGGTGAGACCCAGTACTTC.

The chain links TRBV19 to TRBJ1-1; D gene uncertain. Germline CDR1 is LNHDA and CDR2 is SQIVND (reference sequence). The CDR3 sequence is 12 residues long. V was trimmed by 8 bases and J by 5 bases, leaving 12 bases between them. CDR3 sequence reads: CASLIPGTEAFF. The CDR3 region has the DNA TGTGCCAGTCTCATACCCGGGACTGAAGCTTTCTTT.

This CDR3 reads CTIQGADTQYF. The CDR3 DNA is TGCACCATCCAAGGAGCCGATACGCAGTATTTT. The chain is built from TRBV29-1 and TRBJ2-3; D not resolved. CDR3 length: 11 amino acids. Germline V lookup: CDR1 SQVTM, CDR2 ANQGSEA.

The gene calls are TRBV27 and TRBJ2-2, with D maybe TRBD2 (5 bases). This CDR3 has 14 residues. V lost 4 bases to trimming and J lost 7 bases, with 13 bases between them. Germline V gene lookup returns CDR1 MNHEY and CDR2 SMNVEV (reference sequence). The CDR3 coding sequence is TGTGCCAGCAGTTACAGCGGAGGAGGCGGGGAGCTGTTTTTT. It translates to CASSYSGGGGELFF.

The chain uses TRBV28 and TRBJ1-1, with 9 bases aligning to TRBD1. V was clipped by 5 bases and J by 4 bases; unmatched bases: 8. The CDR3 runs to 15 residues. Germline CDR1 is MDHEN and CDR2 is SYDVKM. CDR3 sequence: CASSPPGTGRTEAFF. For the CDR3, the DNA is TGTGCCAGCAGTCCTCCTGGGACAGGGCGCACTGAAGCTTTCTTT.

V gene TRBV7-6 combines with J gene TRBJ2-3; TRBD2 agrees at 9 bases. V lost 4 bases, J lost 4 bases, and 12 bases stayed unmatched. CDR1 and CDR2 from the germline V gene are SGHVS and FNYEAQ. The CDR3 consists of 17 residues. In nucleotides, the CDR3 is TGTGCCAGCAGCTCCCTCGGGACTAGCCTCTTCTCAGATACGCAGTATTTT. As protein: CASSSLGTSLFSDTQYF.

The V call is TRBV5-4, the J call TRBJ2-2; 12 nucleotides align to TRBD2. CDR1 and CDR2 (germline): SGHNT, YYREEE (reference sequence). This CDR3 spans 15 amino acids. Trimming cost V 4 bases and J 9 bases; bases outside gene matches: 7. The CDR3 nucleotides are TGTGCCAGCAGCAGCCGGACTAGCGGGGAGTGGGAGCTGTTTTTT. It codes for CASSSRTSGEWELFF.

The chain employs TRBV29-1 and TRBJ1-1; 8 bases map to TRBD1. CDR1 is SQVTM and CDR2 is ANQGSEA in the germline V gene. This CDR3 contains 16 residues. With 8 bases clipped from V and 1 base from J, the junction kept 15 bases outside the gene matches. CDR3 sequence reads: CSIKTGAGIKNTEAFF. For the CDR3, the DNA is TGCAGCATTAAGACAGGGGCAGGAATAAAGAACACTGAAGCTTTCTTT. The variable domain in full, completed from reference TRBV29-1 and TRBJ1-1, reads SAVISQKPSRDICQRGTSLTIQCQVDSQVTMMFWYRQQPGQSLTLIATANQGSEATYESGFVIDKFPISRPNLTFSTLTVSNMSPEDSSIYLCSIKTGAGIKNTEAFFGQGTRLTVV.

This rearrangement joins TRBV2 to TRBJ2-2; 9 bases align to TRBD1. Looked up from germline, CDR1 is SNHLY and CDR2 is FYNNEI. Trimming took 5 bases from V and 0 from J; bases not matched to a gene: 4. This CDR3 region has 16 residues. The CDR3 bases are TGTGCCAGCAGTCTACAGGGGGCCACGAACACCGGGGAGCTGTTTTTT. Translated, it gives CASSLQGATNTGELFF.

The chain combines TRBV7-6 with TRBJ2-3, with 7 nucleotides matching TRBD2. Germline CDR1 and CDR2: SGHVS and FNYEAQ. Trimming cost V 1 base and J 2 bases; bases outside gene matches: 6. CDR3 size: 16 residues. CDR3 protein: CASSLESGGVTDTQYF. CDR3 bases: TGTGCCAGCAGCTTAGAGTCGGGGGGAGTCACAGATACGCAGTATTTT.

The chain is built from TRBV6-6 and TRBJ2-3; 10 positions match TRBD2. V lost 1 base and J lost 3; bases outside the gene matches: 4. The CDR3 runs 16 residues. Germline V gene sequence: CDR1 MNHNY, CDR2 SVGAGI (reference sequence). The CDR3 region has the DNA TGTGCCAGCAGTTACTTAGCGGGAGGAGGGACAGATACGCAGTATTTT. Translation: CASSYLAGGGTDTQYF.

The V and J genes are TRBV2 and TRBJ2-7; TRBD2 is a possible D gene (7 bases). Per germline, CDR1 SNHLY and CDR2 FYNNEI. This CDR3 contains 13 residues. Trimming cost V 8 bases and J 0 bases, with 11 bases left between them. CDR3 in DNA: TGTGCCAGCGAGGGGGACTACTCCTACGAGCAGTACTTC. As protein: CASEGDYSYEQYF.

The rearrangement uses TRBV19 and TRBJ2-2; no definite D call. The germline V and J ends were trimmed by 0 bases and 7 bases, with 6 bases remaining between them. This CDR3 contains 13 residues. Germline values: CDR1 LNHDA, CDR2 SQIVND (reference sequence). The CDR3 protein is CASSIDNGGELFF. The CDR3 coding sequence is TGTGCCAGTAGTATAGATAACGGCGGGGAGCTGTTTTTT.

CDR3 nucleotide sequence: TGTGCCAGCAGCAGCAATACGGGTGTGAACACTGAAGCTTTCTTT. Translation gives CASSSNTGVNTEAFF. The chain has TRBV6-6 and TRBJ1-1; D gene ambiguous. The CDR3 has 15 residues. Germline CDR1 is MNHNY and CDR2 is SVGAGI (reference sequence). V lost 6 bases to trimming and J lost 0 bases, with 14 bases between them.

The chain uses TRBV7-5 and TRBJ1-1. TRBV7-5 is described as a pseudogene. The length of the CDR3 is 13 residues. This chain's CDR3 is CARSLARYREAFF. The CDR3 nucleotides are TGTGCCAGAAGCTTAGCTCGGTATCGTGAAGCTTTCTTT.

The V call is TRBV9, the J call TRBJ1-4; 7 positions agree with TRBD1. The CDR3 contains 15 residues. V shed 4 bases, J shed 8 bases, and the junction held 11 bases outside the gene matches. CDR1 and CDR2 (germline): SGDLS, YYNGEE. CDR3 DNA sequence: TGTGCCAGCAGCTTAGGAGAGGGGGCGCGGGAAAAACTGTTTTTT. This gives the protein CASSLGEGAREKLFF.

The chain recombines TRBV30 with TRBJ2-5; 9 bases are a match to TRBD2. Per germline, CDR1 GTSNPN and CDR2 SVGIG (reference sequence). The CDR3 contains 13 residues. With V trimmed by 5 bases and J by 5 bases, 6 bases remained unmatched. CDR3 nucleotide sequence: TGTGCCTGGCAGGGACTAGCAATGGAGACCCAGTACTTC. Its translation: CAWQGLAMETQYF.

The CDR3 nucleotides read TGTGCCAGCAGCGCCAGGGGGACAGGAGGCGCCGGGACTTCCCACGAGCAGTACTTC. Amino acids: CASSARGTGGAGTSHEQYF. The chain has TRBV9 and TRBJ2-7; 8 bases fit TRBD1. Trimming removed 3 bases from V and 5 bases from J; junction bases left unmatched: 22. The CDR3 is 19 amino acids. CDR1 and CDR2 (germline): SGDLS, YYNGEE.

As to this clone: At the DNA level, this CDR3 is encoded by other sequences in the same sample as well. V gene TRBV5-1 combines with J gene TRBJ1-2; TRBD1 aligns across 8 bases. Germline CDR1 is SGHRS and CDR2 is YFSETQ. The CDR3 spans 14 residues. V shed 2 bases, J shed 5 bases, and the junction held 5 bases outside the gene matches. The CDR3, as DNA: TGCGCCAGCAGCTTTGACAGGGGAGCTTATGGCTACACCTTC. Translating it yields CASSFDRGAYGYTF. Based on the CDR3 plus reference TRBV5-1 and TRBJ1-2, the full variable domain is KAGVTQTPRYLIKTRGQQVTLSCSPISGHRSVSWYQQTPGQGLQFLFEYFSETQRNKGNFPGRFSGRQFSNSRSEMNVSTLELGDSALYLCASSFDRGAYGYTFGSGTRLTVV.

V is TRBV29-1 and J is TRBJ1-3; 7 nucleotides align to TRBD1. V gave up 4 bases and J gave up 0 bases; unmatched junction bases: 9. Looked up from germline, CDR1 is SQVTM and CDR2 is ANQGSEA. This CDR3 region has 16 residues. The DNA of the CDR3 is TGCAGCGTTGCCGGGACAGCGAGCAGCTCTGGAAACACCATATATTTT. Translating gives CSVAGTASSSGNTIYF.

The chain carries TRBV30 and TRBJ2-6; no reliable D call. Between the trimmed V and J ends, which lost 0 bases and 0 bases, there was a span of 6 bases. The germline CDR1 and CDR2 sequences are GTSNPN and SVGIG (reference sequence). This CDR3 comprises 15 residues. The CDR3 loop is CAWSVANSGANVLTF. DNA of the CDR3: TGTGCCTGGAGTGTAGCGAACTCTGGGGCCAACGTCCTGACTTTC.

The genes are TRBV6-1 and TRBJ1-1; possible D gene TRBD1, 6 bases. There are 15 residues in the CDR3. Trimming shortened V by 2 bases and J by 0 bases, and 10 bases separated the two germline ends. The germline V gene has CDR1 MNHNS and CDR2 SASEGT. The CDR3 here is CASSEMGTLNTEAFF. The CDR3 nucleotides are TGTGCCAGCAGTGAAATGGGGACACTGAACACTGAAGCTTTCTTT.

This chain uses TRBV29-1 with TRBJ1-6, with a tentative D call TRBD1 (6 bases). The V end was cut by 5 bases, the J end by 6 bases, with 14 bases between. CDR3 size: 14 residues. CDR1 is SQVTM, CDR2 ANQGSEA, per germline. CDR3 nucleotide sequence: TGCAGCGTTCGAGGGGGGGACTCTAATTCACCCCTCCACTTT. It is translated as CSVRGGDSNSPLHF.

The CDR3 loop reads CASGVTSVYNEQFF. For the CDR3, the DNA is TGTGCCAGTGGGGTGACTAGCGTCTACAATGAGCAGTTCTTC. This rearrangement joins TRBV19 to TRBJ2-1, with 8 nucleotides matching TRBD2. CDR1 LNHDA and CDR2 SQIVND come from the germline V gene (reference sequence). Unmatched junction bases numbered 6, after V lost 8 bases and J lost 3 bases. The CDR3 has 14 residues.

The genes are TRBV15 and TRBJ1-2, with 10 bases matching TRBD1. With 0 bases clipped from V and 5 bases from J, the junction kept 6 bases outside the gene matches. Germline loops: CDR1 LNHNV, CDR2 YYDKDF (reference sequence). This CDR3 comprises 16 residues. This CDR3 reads CATSRDTGTGDYGYTF. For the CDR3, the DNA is TGTGCCACCAGCAGAGATACCGGGACAGGGGATTATGGCTACACCTTC. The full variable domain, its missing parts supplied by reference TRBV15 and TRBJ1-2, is DAMVIQNPRYQVTQFGKPVTLSCSQTLNHNVMYWYQQKSSQAPKLLFHYYDKDFNNEADTPDNFQSRRPNTSFCFLDIRSPGLGDTAMYLCATSRDTGTGDYGYTFGSGTRLTVV.

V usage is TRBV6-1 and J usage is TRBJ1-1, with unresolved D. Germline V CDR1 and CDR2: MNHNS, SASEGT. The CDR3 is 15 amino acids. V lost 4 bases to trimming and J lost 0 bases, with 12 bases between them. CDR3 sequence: CASSVWSGLNTEAFF. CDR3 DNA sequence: TGTGCCAGCAGTGTATGGAGCGGATTGAACACTGAAGCTTTCTTT.